This TCR beta chain comes out of a study of T-cell reconstitution after alpha-beta-depleted transplantation in children. Researchers prepared the TCRbeta library using unique molecular identifiers, the study reports. One entry per CDR3 protein, called by TCRdb with MiXCR from the PCR reads. The table records about 600,000 distinct CDR3 sequences, 10% of them present only once. This CDR3 is built from 13 residues. Losses at the gene ends were 3 bases for V and 5 bases for J; bases not matched to a gene: 3. The germline V gene encodes CDR1 SQVTM and CDR2 ANQGSEA. This clonotype has a count of ten or more.

The V gene is TRBV29-1, the J gene TRBJ2-1, with 8 bases identical to TRBD1. This sample comprised PBMCs from the stem cell graft donor, obtained from the stem cell graft. This clonotype was sampled from a human donor who donated a stem cell graft to a child with acute myeloid leukemia. CDR3 coding DNA: TGCAGCGTTGAGAAGGACAGGGACAATGAGCAGTTCTTC. Protein sequence: CSVEKDRDNEQFF.